What follows is one T cell receptor beta chain and its context. Authors' analysis steps: Scientists estimated how many nucleated cells there were by amplifying reference gene primers. Profiled with immunoSEQ multiplex PCR; TCRdb holds only in-frame clones, not every one. That table furnishes V, J and clone size, whereas the DNA furnished D and trimming. The sample yields about 250,000 clones, roughly 88% seen once. This entry belongs to a study of blood T cell repertoires in COVID-19. Background on the study: Italy, Spain and the United States were the sources of the convalescent and acute COVID-19 samples. Sources were T cells, B-cell-depleted T cells, or PBMCs; the material itself was cDNA or gDNA.

Seattle patients were enrolled during active infection and followed longitudinally. V lost 6 bases and J 4 bases, leaving 11 bases between the germline ends. The CDR3 has 13 residues. Germline values: CDR1 SGHTA, CDR2 FQGNSA. This clonotype originated in a woman aged 80 or older with COVID-19, enrolled during active disease. This rearrangement joins TRBV7-2 to TRBJ2-3; D is undetermined. The sequenced material came from peripheral blood. The CDR3 loop reads CASRDFIADTQYF. The DNA of the CDR3 is TGTGCCAGCAGAGATTTTATAGCAGATACGCAGTATTTT.